The TCR beta chain under discussion was sequenced for a study of blood T cells in healthy people across ages. On this clonotype itself: Antigen specificity is unknown.

The use of a sample-barcoded 5' primer and a J-beta primer mix characterized a second PCR of about 7 to 12 cycles. Template switching added a 12-random-nucleotide identifier to every cDNA molecule. TCRdb re-called the 5' RACE reads through MiXCR, storing one row per CDR3 protein. The table lists under 750,000 distinct CDR3 sequences, more than 45% of them singletons. Whenever a sample was processed, at least 6.5 million PBMCs were isolated. Broader study findings: Diversity was higher, and naive CD4+ cells more numerous, in long-lived donors than in aged donors.

Sequencing input: blood. The source of this sequence is a man of 80 years or more in good health.

In DNA, the CDR3 is TGTGCCACCAGACCTCTAGCGGAGAACACCGGGGAGCTGTTTTTT. It yields the protein CATRPLAENTGELFF. The chain has TRBV7-9 and TRBJ2-2, with TRBD2 matching over 7 bases. The germline CDR1 and CDR2 sequences are SEHNR and FQNEAQ (reference sequence). After removal of 10 bases from V and 1 base from J, the junction contained 9 bases not matched to a gene. CDR3 length equals 15 residues.